This T cell receptor (beta chain) was found in a study of shared clonotypes between healthy human individuals. With 8 bases clipped from V and 2 bases from J, the junction kept 7 bases outside the gene matches. The germline gives CDR1 SGHTA, CDR2 FQGNSA. The CDR3 sequence is 15 residues long. Study results and limitations: Researchers sampled only blood; tissue repertoires likely differ. Naive subsets, compared against memory subsets, generally had larger estimated richness values. Generation probability values for non-shared clonotypes were lower than those for clonotypes shared by all four donors.

Source study methods: Junction-only sequences without quality scores came from ImmunoSEQ, so filtering differed. Assay used: immunoSEQ multiplex PCR; TCRdb lists only in-frame clones, some missing. V, J and clone size were drawn from that table, and D and trimming were deduced from the DNA. The sample lists a few million clones, around 90% occurring once. Concerning this clone itself: No antigen is known for it.

The sample taken for sequencing was naive CD4+ T cells from PBMCs. The subset: CD45RA+ positively selected. The TCR was taken from a man aged 18 to 29 in good health. Some clones in this sample may be carry-over from other donors' samples. J is TRBJ2-3 and V is TRBV7-2; 10 bases are shared with TRBD2. The CDR3 loop is CASGPGLANTDTQYF. CDR3 DNA: TGTGCCAGCGGCCCGGGACTAGCGAACACAGATACGCAGTATTTT.